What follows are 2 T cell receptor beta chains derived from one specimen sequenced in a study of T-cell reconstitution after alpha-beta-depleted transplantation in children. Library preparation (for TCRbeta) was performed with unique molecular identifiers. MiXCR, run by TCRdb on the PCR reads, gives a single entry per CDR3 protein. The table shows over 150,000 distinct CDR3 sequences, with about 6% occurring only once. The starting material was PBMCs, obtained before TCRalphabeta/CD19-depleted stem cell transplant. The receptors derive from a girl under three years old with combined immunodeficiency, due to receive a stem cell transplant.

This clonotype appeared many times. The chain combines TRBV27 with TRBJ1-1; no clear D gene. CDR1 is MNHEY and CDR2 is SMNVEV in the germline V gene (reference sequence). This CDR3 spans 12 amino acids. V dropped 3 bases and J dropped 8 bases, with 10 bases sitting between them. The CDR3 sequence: CASSFLGREAFF. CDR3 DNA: TGTGCCAGCAGTTTCCTGGGCAGAGAAGCTTTCTTT.

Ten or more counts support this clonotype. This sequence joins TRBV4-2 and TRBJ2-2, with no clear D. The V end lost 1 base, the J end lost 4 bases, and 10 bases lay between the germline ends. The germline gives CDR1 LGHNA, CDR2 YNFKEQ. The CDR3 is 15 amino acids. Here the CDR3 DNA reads TGTGCCAGCAGCCAAGTACCGTCGCCCACCGGGGAGCTGTTTTTT. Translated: CASSQVPSPTGELFF.